This T cell receptor beta chain was documented in a study of blood T cell repertoires in COVID-19. Study-wide background: Samples of COVID-19 (acute and convalescent) were obtained from the United States, Italy and Spain.

CDR1 is MNHEY and CDR2 is SVGAGI in the germline V gene. This CDR3 spans 12 amino acids. Trimming took 8 bases from V and 11 from J, leaving 17 bases between them. Only in-frame clones appear in the TCRdb table, and some are missing; sequencing was by immunoSEQ multiplex PCR. This sample has around 78,000 clones; less than 95% occur once, and the top ten carry approximately 0.98%. The material sequenced was peripheral blood. The TCR was taken from a woman aged 45-65 years in a cohort sampled during active COVID-19. The rearrangement links TRBV6-5 to TRBJ2-3, with a weak D call TRBD1 (5 bases). CDR3 sequence reads: CASGPDLRGQYF. CDR3 coding DNA: TGTGCCAGCGGGCCAGATTTAAGGGGGCAGTATTTT.